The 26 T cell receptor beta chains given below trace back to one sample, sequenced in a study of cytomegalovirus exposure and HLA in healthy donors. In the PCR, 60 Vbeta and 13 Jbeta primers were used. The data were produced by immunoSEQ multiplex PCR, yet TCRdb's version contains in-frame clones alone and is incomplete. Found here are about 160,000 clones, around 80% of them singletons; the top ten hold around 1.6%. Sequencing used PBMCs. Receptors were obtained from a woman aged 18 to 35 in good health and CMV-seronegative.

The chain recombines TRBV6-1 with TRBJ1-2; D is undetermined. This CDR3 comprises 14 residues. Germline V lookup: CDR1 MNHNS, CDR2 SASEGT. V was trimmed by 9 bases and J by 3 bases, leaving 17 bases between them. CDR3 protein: CASVQVWAYYGYTF. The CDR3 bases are TGTGCCAGTGTGCAGGTCTGGGCCTACTATGGCTACACCTTC.

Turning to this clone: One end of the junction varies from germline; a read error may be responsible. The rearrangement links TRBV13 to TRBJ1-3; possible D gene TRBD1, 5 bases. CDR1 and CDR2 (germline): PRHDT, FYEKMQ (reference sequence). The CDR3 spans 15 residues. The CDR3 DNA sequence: TGTGCCAGCAGCGTAGGGGTCCCAGGTGGGAACACCATATATTTT. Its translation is CASSVGVPGGNTIYF.

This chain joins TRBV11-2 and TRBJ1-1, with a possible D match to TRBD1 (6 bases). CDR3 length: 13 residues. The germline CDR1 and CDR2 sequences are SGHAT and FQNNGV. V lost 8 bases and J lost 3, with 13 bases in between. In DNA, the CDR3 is TGTGCCAGCTGCCTGGGGGCCCACACTGAAGCTTTCTTT. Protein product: CASCLGAHTEAFF.

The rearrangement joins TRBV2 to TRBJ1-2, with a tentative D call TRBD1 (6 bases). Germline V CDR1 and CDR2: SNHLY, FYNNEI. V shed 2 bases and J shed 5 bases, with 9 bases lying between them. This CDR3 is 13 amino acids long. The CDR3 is CASSERGSYGYTF. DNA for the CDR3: TGTGCCAGCAGTGAAAGGGGGAGTTATGGCTACACCTTC. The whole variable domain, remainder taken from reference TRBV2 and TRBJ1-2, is EPEVTQTPSHQVTQMGQEVILRCVPISNHLYFYWYRQILGQKVEFLVSFYNNEISEKSEIFDDQFSVERPDGSNFTLKIRSTKLEDSAMYFCASSERGSYGYTFGSGTRLTVV.

In DNA form, the CDR3 reads TGTGCCATCAGCCCAACAGGGGTTAGCAATCAGCCCCAGCATTTT. Translated, it gives CAISPTGVSNQPQHF. The rearrangement uses TRBV10-3 and TRBJ1-5; TRBD1 agrees at 7 bases. The CDR3 runs to 15 residues. J was trimmed by 0 bases and V by 6 bases; bases with no gene match: 5. Looked up from germline, CDR1 is ENHRY and CDR2 is SYGVKD.

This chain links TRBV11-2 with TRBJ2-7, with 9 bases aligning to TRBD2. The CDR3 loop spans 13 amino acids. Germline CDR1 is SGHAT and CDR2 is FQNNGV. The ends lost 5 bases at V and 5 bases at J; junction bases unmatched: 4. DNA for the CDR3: TGTGCCAGCAGCCACGCGGGGGGGGACGAGCAGTACTTC. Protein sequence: CASSHAGGDEQYF.

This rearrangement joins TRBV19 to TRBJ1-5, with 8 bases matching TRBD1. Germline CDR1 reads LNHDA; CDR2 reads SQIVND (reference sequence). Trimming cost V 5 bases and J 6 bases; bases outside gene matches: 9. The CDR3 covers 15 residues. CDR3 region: CASSPGQGRAQPQHF. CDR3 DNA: TGTGCCAGTAGTCCTGGACAGGGCCGGGCTCAGCCCCAGCATTTT.

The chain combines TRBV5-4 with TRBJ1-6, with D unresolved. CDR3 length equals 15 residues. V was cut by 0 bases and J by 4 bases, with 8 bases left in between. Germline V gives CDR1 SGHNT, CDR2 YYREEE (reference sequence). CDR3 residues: CASSLDTFYNSPLHF. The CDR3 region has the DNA TGTGCCAGCAGCTTGGATACATTTTATAATTCACCCCTCCACTTT. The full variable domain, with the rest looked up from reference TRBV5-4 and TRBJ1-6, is ETGVTQSPTHLIKTRGQQVTLRCSSQSGHNTVSWYQQALGQGPQFIFQYYREEENGRGNFPPRFSGLQFPNYSSELNVNALELDDSALYLCASSLDTFYNSPLHFGNGTRLTVT.

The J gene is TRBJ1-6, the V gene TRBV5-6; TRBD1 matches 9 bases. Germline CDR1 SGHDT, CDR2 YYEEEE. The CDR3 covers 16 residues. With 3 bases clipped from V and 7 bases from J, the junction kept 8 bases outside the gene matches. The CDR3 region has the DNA TGTGCCAGCAGCTCGGCGGGACAGGGAAACAATTCACCCCTCCACTTT. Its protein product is CASSSAGQGNNSPLHF.

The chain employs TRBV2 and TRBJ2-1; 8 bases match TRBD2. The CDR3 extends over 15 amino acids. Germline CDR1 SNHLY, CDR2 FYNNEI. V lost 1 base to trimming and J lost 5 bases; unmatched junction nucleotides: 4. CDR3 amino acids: CASSEESGGNNEQFF. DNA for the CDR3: TGTGCCAGCAGTGAAGAGAGCGGGGGCAACAATGAGCAGTTCTTC.

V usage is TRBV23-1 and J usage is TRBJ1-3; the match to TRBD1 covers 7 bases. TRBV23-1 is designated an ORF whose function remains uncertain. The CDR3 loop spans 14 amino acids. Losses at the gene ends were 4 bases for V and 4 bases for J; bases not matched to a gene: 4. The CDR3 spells CASSRRQGGNTIYF. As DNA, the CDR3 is TGCGCCAGCAGTCGACGACAGGGCGGAAACACCATATATTTT.

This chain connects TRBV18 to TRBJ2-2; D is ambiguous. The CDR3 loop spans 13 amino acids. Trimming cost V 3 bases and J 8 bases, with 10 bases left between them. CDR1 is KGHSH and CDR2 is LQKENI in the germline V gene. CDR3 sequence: CASSPAPLGELFF. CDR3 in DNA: TGTGCCAGCTCACCGGCCCCTTTAGGGGAGCTGTTTTTT.

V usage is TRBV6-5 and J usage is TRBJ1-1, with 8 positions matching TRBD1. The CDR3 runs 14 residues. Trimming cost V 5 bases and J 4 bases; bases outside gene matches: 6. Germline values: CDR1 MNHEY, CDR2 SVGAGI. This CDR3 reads CASSDRGGGTEAFF. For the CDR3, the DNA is TGTGCCAGCAGTGACAGGGGAGGGGGCACTGAAGCTTTCTTT.

The chain's CDR3 is CASSPRTGGSEQYF. DNA of the CDR3: TGTGCCAGCAGCCCACGGACAGGAGGTTCCGAGCAGTACTTC. V and J are TRBV7-2 and TRBJ2-7; 7 bases map to TRBD1. Germline lookup yields CDR1 SGHTA and CDR2 FQGNSA. Trimming removed 5 bases from V and 6 bases from J; junction bases left unmatched: 10. The CDR3 consists of 14 residues.

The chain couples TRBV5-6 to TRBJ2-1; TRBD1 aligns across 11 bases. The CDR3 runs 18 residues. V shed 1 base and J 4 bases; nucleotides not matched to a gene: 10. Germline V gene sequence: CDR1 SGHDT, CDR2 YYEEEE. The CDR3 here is CASSLRGRTGGRYNEQFF. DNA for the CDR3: TGTGCCAGCAGCTTGAGAGGGCGGACAGGGGGCAGGTACAATGAGCAGTTCTTC.

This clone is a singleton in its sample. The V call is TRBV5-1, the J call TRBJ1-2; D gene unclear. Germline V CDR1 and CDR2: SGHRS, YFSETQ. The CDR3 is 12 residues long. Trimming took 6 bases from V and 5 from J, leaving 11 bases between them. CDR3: CASNPSGYGYTF. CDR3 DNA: TGCGCCAGCAATCCCAGCGGGTATGGCTACACCTTC. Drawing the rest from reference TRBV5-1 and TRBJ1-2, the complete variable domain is KAGVTQTPRYLIKTRGQQVTLSCSPISGHRSVSWYQQTPGQGLQFLFEYFSETQRNKGNFPGRFSGRQFSNSRSEMNVSTLELGDSALYLCASNPSGYGYTFGSGTRLTVV.

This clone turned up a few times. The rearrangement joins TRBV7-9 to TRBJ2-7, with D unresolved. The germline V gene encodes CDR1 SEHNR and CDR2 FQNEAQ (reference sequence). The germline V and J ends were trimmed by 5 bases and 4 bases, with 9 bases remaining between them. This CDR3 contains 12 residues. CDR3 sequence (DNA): TGTGCCAGCAGCCCCTACGGTTACGAGCAGTACTTC. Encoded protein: CASSPYGYEQYF.

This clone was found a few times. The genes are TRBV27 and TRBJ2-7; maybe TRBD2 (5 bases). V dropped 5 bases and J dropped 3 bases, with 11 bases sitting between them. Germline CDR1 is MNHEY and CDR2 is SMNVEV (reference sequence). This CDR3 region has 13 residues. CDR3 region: CASSLTGDYEQYF. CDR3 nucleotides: TGTGCCAGCAGTCTAACCGGGGACTACGAGCAGTACTTC.

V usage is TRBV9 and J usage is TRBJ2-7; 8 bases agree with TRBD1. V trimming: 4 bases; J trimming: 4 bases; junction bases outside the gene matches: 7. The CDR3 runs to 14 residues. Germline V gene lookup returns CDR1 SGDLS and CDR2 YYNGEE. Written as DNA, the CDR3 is TGTGCCAGCAGCCCCTCCGGACAGGGATACGAGCAGTACTTC. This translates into CASSPSGQGYEQYF.

CDR3 coding DNA: TGCGCCAGCAGCTTGGGGTCAGGGGCGAACACTGAAGCTTTCTTT. Translation gives CASSLGSGANTEAFF. The chain uses TRBV5-1 and TRBJ1-1; weak D call: TRBD1 (6 bases). V dropped 0 bases and J dropped 1 base, with 10 bases sitting between them. Germline V gives CDR1 SGHRS, CDR2 YFSETQ. The CDR3 consists of 15 residues.

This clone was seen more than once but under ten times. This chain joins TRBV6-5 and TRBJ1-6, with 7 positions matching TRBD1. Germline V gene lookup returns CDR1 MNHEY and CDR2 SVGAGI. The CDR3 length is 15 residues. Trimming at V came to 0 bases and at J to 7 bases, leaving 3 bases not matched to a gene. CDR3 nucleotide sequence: TGTGCCAGCAGTTACTCGACAGGGCGCAATTCACCCCTCCACTTT. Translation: CASSYSTGRNSPLHF.

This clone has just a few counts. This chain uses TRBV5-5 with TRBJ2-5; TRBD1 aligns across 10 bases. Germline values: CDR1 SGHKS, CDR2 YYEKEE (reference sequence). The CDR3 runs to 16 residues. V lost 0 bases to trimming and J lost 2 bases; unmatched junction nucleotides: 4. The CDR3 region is CASSLGRGQGQETQYF. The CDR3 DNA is TGTGCCAGCAGCTTGGGGCGGGGACAGGGGCAAGAGACCCAGTACTTC.

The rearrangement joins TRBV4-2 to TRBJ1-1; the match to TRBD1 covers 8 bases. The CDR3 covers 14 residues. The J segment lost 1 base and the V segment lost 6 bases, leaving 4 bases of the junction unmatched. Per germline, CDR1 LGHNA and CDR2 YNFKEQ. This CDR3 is CASSPGQGNTEAFF. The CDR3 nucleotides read TGTGCCAGCAGTCCCGGACAGGGGAACACTGAAGCTTTCTTT.

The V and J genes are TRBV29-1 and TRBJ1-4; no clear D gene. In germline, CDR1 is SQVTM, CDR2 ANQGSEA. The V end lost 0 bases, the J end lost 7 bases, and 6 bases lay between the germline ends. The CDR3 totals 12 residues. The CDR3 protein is CSVEDPGEKLFF. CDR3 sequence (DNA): TGCAGCGTTGAAGATCCGGGTGAAAAACTGTTTTTT.

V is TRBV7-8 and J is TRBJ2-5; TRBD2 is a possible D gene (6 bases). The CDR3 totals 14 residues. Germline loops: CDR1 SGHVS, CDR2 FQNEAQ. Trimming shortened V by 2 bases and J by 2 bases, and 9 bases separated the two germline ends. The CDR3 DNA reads TGTGCCAGCAGCTTACGGGGGAGACAAGAGACCCAGTACTTC. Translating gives CASSLRGRQETQYF.

DNA of the CDR3: TGCAGCGTTGAAAGCAAGCGGGGGGCTACCTACGAGCAGTACTTC. Translation gives CSVESKRGATYEQYF. V gene TRBV29-1 combines with J gene TRBJ2-7, with 9 bases identical to TRBD2. The CDR3 spans 15 residues. V lost 2 bases, J lost 2 bases, and 7 bases stayed unmatched. CDR1 is SQVTM and CDR2 is ANQGSEA in the germline V gene.